This T cell receptor (beta chain) was obtained from a study of T cell responses to AZD1222 COVID-19 vaccine. Measured with immunoSEQ multiplex PCR; TCRdb has only the in-frame clones, and not every one. Here the sample spans about 170,000 clones, approximately 95% being singletons. This clone was counted a single time. Its specificity is unknown. CDR1 and CDR2 (germline): MNHEY, SMNVEV (reference sequence). Germline trimming cut 2 bases from V and 6 bases from J; bases unmatched to any gene: 3. The CDR3 is 13 residues long. Study-wide points: A mostly white British donor set with more females was recruited, and clonal diversity was possibly underestimated.

The chain recombines TRBV27 with TRBJ1-2, with 7 bases identical to TRBD1. The source material was peripheral blood, sampled on day 0 of AZD1222 vaccination. This TCR came from an adult in good health. DNA for the CDR3: TGTGCCAGCAGTTTACAGGGGGGACATGGCTACACCTTC. This codes for CASSLQGGHGYTF.